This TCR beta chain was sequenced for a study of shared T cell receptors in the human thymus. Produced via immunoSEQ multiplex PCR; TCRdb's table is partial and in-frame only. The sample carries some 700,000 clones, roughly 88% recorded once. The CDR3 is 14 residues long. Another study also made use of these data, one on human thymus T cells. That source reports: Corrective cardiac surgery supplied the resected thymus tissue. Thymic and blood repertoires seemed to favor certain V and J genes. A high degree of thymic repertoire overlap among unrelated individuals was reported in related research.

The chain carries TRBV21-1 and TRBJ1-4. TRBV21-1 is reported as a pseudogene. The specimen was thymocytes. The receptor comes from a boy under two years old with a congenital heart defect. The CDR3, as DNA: TGTGCCAGCAGCTCCCGGGAAGAGGGAGAAAAACTGTTTTTT. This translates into CASSSREEGEKLFF.